The 27 T cell receptor beta chains given below trace back to one sample, sequenced in a study of blood T cells in healthy people across ages (dated by TCRdb to about 2015). The library was produced with 5' RACE. Reads for this sample came from an Illumina HiSeq 2500. The second PCR ran for about 7 to 11 cycles and used a J-beta primer mix along with a sample-barcoded 5' primer. The public reads were reanalyzed by TCRdb: fastp trimming at Q25, MiXCR alignment, in-frame beta chains only. Rows are combined by CDR3 protein, so each entry shows the most common genes and DNA. The table for this sample lists 1,500,000 or so distinct CDR3 sequences; about 42% of them were counted only once. Of the sample, over 3.5% falls within the top ten clones. Input material: blood. All receptors derive from a woman aged 18-29 years in good health.

The chain has TRBV7-8 and TRBJ2-2; 8 bases match TRBD2. The germline V gene encodes CDR1 SGHVS and CDR2 FQNEAQ. CDR3 length: 15 amino acids. The junction had 7 bases not matched to a gene; V was cut back by 6 bases and J by 4 bases. For the CDR3, the DNA is TGTGCCAGCAGGGTCGGGACTAGTCTCACCGGGGAGCTGTTTTTT. Translated: CASRVGTSLTGELFF.

This sequence joins TRBV18 and TRBJ1-6; possible D gene TRBD1, 6 bases. From germline, CDR1 is KGHSH and CDR2 LQKENI. With 3 bases removed from V and 6 bases from J, the gap between germline ends came to 12 bases. The CDR3 loop spans 15 amino acids. CDR3 sequence (DNA): TGTGCCAGCTCACCCCGCGGGACACCTAATTCACCCCTCCACTTT. This codes for CASSPRGTPNSPLHF. The variable domain in full, completed from reference TRBV18 and TRBJ1-6, reads NAGVMQNPRHLVRRRGQEARLRCSPMKGHSHVYWYRQLPEEGLKFMVYLQKENIIDESGMPKERFSAEFPKEGPSILRIQQVVRGDSAAYFCASSPRGTPNSPLHFGNGTRLTVT.

The chain employs TRBV4-3 and TRBJ1-4; D remains unclear. V lost 3 bases, J lost 3 bases, and 20 bases lay in between. Germline V gene data show CDR1 as LGHNA and CDR2 as YSLEER. The CDR3 is 18 amino acids. Written as DNA, the CDR3 is TGCGCCAGCAGCCAGGGGAAGACCAGGAGGAGATCTAATGAAAAACTGTTTTTT. Its protein product is CASSQGKTRRRSNEKLFF.

There are a few counts of this clonotype. Possible read error: a much larger clone is one base away. This CDR3 is CAIRGTVNTEAFF. The CDR3 DNA sequence: TGTGCCATCAGGGGGACAGTGAACACTGAAGCTTTCTTT. The V and J genes are TRBV10-3 and TRBJ1-1, with 7 bases aligning to TRBD1. Germline CDR1 is ENHRY and CDR2 is SYGVKD. The length of the CDR3 is 13 residues. V lost 6 bases to trimming and J lost 0 bases; unmatched junction nucleotides: 1.

The rearrangement links TRBV4-3 to TRBJ1-6; no definite D call. Germline values: CDR1 LGHNA, CDR2 YSLEER. The CDR3 has 15 residues. V lost 0 bases and J 10 bases, leaving 13 bases between the germline ends. Here the CDR3 reads CASSQDTAGKSPLHF. CDR3 sequence (DNA): TGCGCCAGCAGCCAAGATACGGCAGGAAAGTCACCCCTCCACTTT.

The rearrangement joins TRBV27 to TRBJ2-5; D could derive from TRBD1 or TRBD2 (5 bases each). Germline V lookup: CDR1 MNHEY, CDR2 SMNVEV (reference sequence). Trimming left V 3 bases short and J 11 bases short, with 22 bases between. This CDR3 spans 15 amino acids. The CDR3 region is CASSFGRAGLGEQYF. CDR3 in DNA: TGTGCCAGCAGTTTTGGCAGAGCAGGGCTGGGGGAGCAGTACTTC.

The chain joins TRBV4-1 to TRBJ1-1; D might be TRBD1 (6 bases). Trimming took off 3 bases at V and 7 bases at J, with 9 bases between the two ends. The germline CDR1 and CDR2 sequences are MGHRA and YSYEKL. The CDR3 is 12 residues long. The chain's CDR3 is CASSQGAREAFF. In DNA, the CDR3 is TGCGCCAGCAGCCAGGGGGCCCGTGAAGCTTTCTTT.

The rearrangement uses TRBV2 and TRBJ2-4, with D uncertain. CDR1 SNHLY and CDR2 FYNNEI come from the germline V gene. The CDR3 is 18 residues long. Trimming took 2 bases from V and 0 from J, leaving 17 bases between them. CDR3 region: CASSEYRARKLAKNIQYF. The CDR3 DNA sequence: TGTGCCAGCAGTGAATATAGGGCGAGAAAACTAGCCAAAAACATTCAGTACTTC.

The chain has TRBV15 and TRBJ2-1; D is unresolved. CDR1 LNHNV and CDR2 YYDKDF come from the germline V gene (reference sequence). The CDR3 consists of 13 residues. V shed 7 bases and J shed 4 bases, with 11 bases lying between them. DNA for the CDR3: TGTGCCACCACTCCTGACAAATACAATGAGCAGTTCTTC. Translation: CATTPDKYNEQFF.

V is TRBV4-2 and J is TRBJ2-3; possibly TRBD1 for D (5 bases). Trimming left V 4 bases short and J 5 bases short, with 10 bases between. Germline loops: CDR1 LGHNA, CDR2 YNFKEQ. This CDR3 is 13 amino acids long. CDR3 DNA sequence: TGTGCCAGCAGCCCAACAGGTCAAGATACGCAGTATTTT. This encodes CASSPTGQDTQYF.

This clonotype occurred a few times. The rearrangement joins TRBV20-1 to TRBJ2-3; D is uncertain. Trimming took off 0 bases at V and 0 bases at J, with 7 bases between the two ends. CDR3 length: 14 residues. The germline V gene encodes CDR1 DFQATT and CDR2 SNEGSKA (reference sequence). CDR3 nucleotides: TGCAGTGCTAGAGACATTATTAGCACAGATACGCAGTATTTT. Protein: CSARDIISTDTQYF.

The table lists this clonotype with a few counts. The chain links TRBV20-1 to TRBJ2-7, with 10 bases that match TRBD2. CDR1 DFQATT and CDR2 SNEGSKA come from the germline V gene (reference sequence). V lost 2 bases to trimming and J lost 3 bases; unmatched junction nucleotides: 10. There are 16 residues in the CDR3. CDR3 region: CSARKPLAGGNYEQYF. The CDR3 bases are TGCAGTGCTAGAAAACCCTTAGCGGGGGGCAACTACGAGCAGTACTTC.

A few counts support this clonotype. This chain uses TRBV28 with TRBJ2-6; D unresolved. The V and J ends lost 5 bases and 0 bases respectively, with 8 bases between them. Germline lookup yields CDR1 MDHEN and CDR2 SYDVKM. The CDR3 has 15 residues. CDR3 region: CASSPTSSGANVLTF. In DNA form, the CDR3 reads TGTGCCAGCAGTCCTACCAGCTCTGGGGCCAACGTCCTGACTTTC. The full variable domain, rest sourced from reference TRBV28 and TRBJ2-6, is DVKVTQSSRYLVKRTGEKVFLECVQDMDHENMFWYRQDPGLGLRLIYFSYDVKMKEKGDIPEGYSVSREKKERFSLILESASTNQTSMYLCASSPTSSGANVLTFGAGSRLTVL.

This clonotype was seen more than once but under ten times. The rearrangement joins TRBV7-8 to TRBJ1-2, with D uncertain. V was trimmed by 1 base and J by 2 bases, leaving 14 bases between them. Germline CDR1 is SGHVS and CDR2 is FQNEAQ. CDR3 length: 16 amino acids. In DNA form, the CDR3 reads TGTGCCAGCAGCTTAGTAGGCCAGACACGAAACTATGGCTACACCTTC. Protein product: CASSLVGQTRNYGYTF. Filled out from reference TRBV7-8 and TRBJ1-2, the complete variable domain reads GAGVSQSPRYKVAKRGQDVALRCDPISGHVSLFWYQQALGQGPEFLTYFQNEAQLDKSGLPSDRFFAERPEGSVSTLKIQRTQQEDSAVYLCASSLVGQTRNYGYTFGSGTRLTVV.

The chain combines TRBV19 with TRBJ2-1; D remains unclear. The CDR3 sequence is 15 residues long. The germline V gene encodes CDR1 LNHDA and CDR2 SQIVND (reference sequence). Trimming cost V 1 base and J 2 bases, with 9 bases left between them. The CDR3 protein is CASSIGSGAYNEQFF. CDR3 DNA sequence: TGTGCCAGTAGTATAGGGTCGGGCGCCTACAATGAGCAGTTCTTC.

The CDR3 DNA is TGCGCCAGCAGCTTGGGTGACAGGGGTCTGGAAGAGACCCAGTACTTC. Protein sequence: CASSLGDRGLEETQYF. The V call is TRBV5-1, the J call TRBJ2-5; 8 bases fit TRBD1. The germline CDR1 and CDR2 sequences are SGHRS and YFSETQ. V trimming: 0 bases; J trimming: 3 bases; junction bases outside the gene matches: 7. CDR3 length: 16 amino acids.

In its sample, this clonotype was seen many times. V gene TRBV6-5 combines with J gene TRBJ2-4, with D possibly TRBD1 on 5 matching bases. The J call may not be correct, given that the DNA end is closer to TRBJ2-7. CDR1 and CDR2 (germline): MNHEY, SVGAGI. The CDR3 consists of 12 residues. The DNA of the CDR3 is TGTGCCAGCAGTCATCAGGGCTACGAGCAGTACTTC. Its protein is CASSHQGYEQYF.

V is TRBV29-1 and J is TRBJ2-1, with TRBD2 identical over 13 bases. Unmatched junction bases numbered 8, after V lost 3 bases and J lost 9 bases. The CDR3 runs 15 residues. Germline values: CDR1 SQVTM, CDR2 ANQGSEA. CDR3 coding DNA: TGCAGCGTTGATGGCGGACTAGCGGGAGCGGGTGAGCAGTTCTTC. It specifies CSVDGGLAGAGEQFF.

This chain connects TRBV24-1 to TRBJ2-5; unclear D gene. The V gene lost 4 bases and the J gene lost 5 bases, with 16 bases spanning the gap. Germline values: CDR1 KGHDR, CDR2 SFDVKD. This CDR3 region has 15 residues. The CDR3 loop is CATSESDNFRETQYF. CDR3 DNA: TGTGCCACCAGTGAGTCCGATAACTTCCGGGAGACCCAGTACTTC.

The chain links TRBV2 to TRBJ1-5; no firm D call. The CDR3 runs 9 residues. The V end was cut by 6 bases, the J end by 8 bases, with 2 bases between. The germline CDR1 and CDR2 sequences are SNHLY and FYNNEI. The CDR3 reads CASRKPQHF. The CDR3 nucleotides read TGTGCCAGCAGGAAGCCCCAGCATTTT.

There are a few counts of this clonotype. This chain uses TRBV15 with TRBJ2-1, with D perhaps assigned TRBD1 or TRBD2 (5 bases each). The CDR3 totals 14 residues. Germline CDR1 LNHNV, CDR2 YYDKDF (reference sequence). V was shortened by 5 bases and J by 9 bases, with 17 bases between the two germline ends. CDR3 sequence (DNA): TGTGCCACCAGCTGGGACCCCCAAAGAAGTGAGCAGTTCTTC. It encodes CATSWDPQRSEQFF. Looking up the rest from reference TRBV15 and TRBJ2-1 gives the full variable domain: DAMVIQNPRYQVTQFGKPVTLSCSQTLNHNVMYWYQQKSSQAPKLLFHYYDKDFNNEADTPDNFQSRRPNTSFCFLDIRSPGLGDTAMYLCATSWDPQRSEQFFGPGTRLTVL.

This clonotype was counted between two and nine times. This chain connects TRBV7-2 to TRBJ1-1, with 7 bases lining up with TRBD1. CDR3 length: 15 residues. From germline, CDR1 is SGHTA and CDR2 FQGNSA. V was pared by 6 bases and J by 0 bases, with 7 bases of the junction left unmatched. The CDR3 coding sequence is TGTGCCAGCAGTGCCTGGCAGGGGGTGAACACTGAAGCTTTCTTT. Encoded protein: CASSAWQGVNTEAFF. Full variable domain (rest looked up from reference TRBV7-2 and TRBJ1-1): GAGVSQSPSNKVTEKGKDVELRCDPISGHTALYWYRQSLGQGLEFLIYFQGNSAPDKSGLPSDRFSAERTGGSVSTLTIQRTQQEDSAVYLCASSAWQGVNTEAFFGQGTRLTVV.

This chain connects TRBV20-1 to TRBJ1-2; D is unresolved. Germline V gene lookup returns CDR1 DFQATT and CDR2 SNEGSKA (reference sequence). The CDR3 runs to 16 residues. The V end was cut by 2 bases, the J end by 6 bases, with 22 bases between. CDR3 DNA: TGCAGTGCTAGATTTCCTTCAGATGGGTGGATCAATGGCTACACCTTC. Protein product: CSARFPSDGWINGYTF.

The rearrangement uses TRBV6-1 and TRBJ2-5, with D maybe TRBD2 (6 bases). Germline CDR1 MNHNS, CDR2 SASEGT. Trimming removed 7 bases from V and 4 bases from J, with 19 bases in between. The CDR3 has 15 residues. CDR3 sequence: CASNPGRSRGETQYF. CDR3 in DNA: TGTGCCAGCAACCCCGGGAGAAGCCGGGGAGAGACCCAGTACTTC.

Notes on this clonotype: Mismatch with germline at one junction end may stem from a read error. The rearrangement joins TRBV12-3 or TRBV12-4 to TRBJ2-2, with D possibly being TRBD1 or TRBD2 (5 bases each). This CDR3 is 14 amino acids long. CDR3 in amino acids: CASSPPGPTGALFF. CDR3 nucleotide sequence: TGTGCCAGCAGCCCCCCAGGGCCCACCGGGGCGCTGTTTTTT.

The chain employs TRBV7-9 and TRBJ1-5; no clear D. CDR1 is SEHNR and CDR2 is FQNEAQ in the germline V gene (reference sequence). CDR3 length equals 14 residues. The ends were cut back, 5 bases at V and 4 bases at J, with 12 bases in the middle. For the CDR3, the DNA is TGTGCCAGCAGCCCATACACAGCAAATCAGCCCCAGCATTTT. Protein product: CASSPYTANQPQHF. The whole variable domain, filled in from reference TRBV7-9 and TRBJ1-5, reads DTGVSQNPRHKITKRGQNVTFRCDPISEHNRLYWYRQTLGQGPEFLTYFQNEAQLEKSRLLSDRFSAERPKGSFSTLEIQRTEQGDSAMYLCASSPYTANQPQHFGDGTRLSIL.

Many counts were recorded for this clonotype. The rearrangement links TRBV29-1 to TRBJ2-1, with 9 bases that match TRBD1. Per the germline V gene, CDR1 is SQVTM and CDR2 is ANQGSEA. The CDR3 has 13 residues. V was pared by 7 bases and J by 5 bases, with 6 bases of the junction left unmatched. CDR3 nucleotides: TGCAGCGGAAAACAGGGGGCGAACAATGAGCAGTTCTTC. Translated: CSGKQGANNEQFF.